Following are 24 T cell receptor beta chains from one sample sequenced in a study of OX40 agonist ivuxolimab in advanced cancers. Clones were sequenced by immunoSEQ multiplex PCR, and TCRdb holds only the in-frame ones, with some missing. The table lists 45,000 to 55,000 clones, 80% to 85% of them singletons, with 5% to 7.5% in the top ten. The source material was CD4+ or CD8+ T cells sorted from blood, sampled in a trial of the OX40 agonist ivuxolimab. These receptor sequences come from an adult with an advanced solid tumor such as melanoma, head and neck, liver or kidney cancer.

The chain uses TRBV7-9 and TRBJ1-1; TRBD1 matches 7 bases. Germline V gene sequence: CDR1 SEHNR, CDR2 FQNEAQ (reference sequence). This CDR3 region has 14 residues. J was trimmed by 2 bases and V by 5 bases; bases with no gene match: 5. DNA of the CDR3: TGTGCCAGCAGCCCATGGGACAGTAACACTGAAGCTTTCTTT. It yields the protein CASSPWDSNTEAFF.

The count of this clone is one. The DNA of the CDR3 is TGTGCCAGCAGCTTAGAGGACAGTTGGACTGAAGCTTTCTTT. This encodes CASSLEDSWTEAFF. V and J are TRBV7-6 and TRBJ1-1, with D perhaps TRBD1 (6 bases). Germline V CDR1 and CDR2: SGHVS, FNYEAQ. V shed 1 base and J shed 5 bases, with 11 bases lying between them. This CDR3 region has 14 residues.

This clone was found a few times. The chain links TRBV6-5 to TRBJ1-1; D is undetermined. The germline gives CDR1 MNHEY, CDR2 SVGAGI. The CDR3 has 14 residues. V was pared by 6 bases and J by 6 bases, with 17 bases between. The CDR3 DNA follows: TGTGCCAGCAGGGCTACAGAAGAAGGTGCTGAAGCTTTCTTT. Its translation: CASRATEEGAEAFF.

The gene calls are TRBV7-9 and TRBJ1-1; the match to TRBD1 covers 12 bases. Trimming at V came to 5 bases and at J to 5 bases, leaving 9 bases not matched to a gene. Germline loops: CDR1 SEHNR, CDR2 FQNEAQ (reference sequence). The CDR3 length is 16 residues. CDR3 DNA: TGTGCCAGCAGCCCACGGGGACAGGGGGCGGTGACTGAAGCTTTCTTT. This encodes CASSPRGQGAVTEAFF.

The chain links TRBV21-1 to TRBJ1-3; no DNA check was done on the table's D call, TRBD1. TRBV21-1 is listed as a pseudogene. The CDR3 has 18 amino acids. CDR3: CASSKEGTGWVAGNTIYF. The CDR3 region has the DNA TGTGCCAGCAGCAAAGAAGGGACAGGGTGGGTGGCTGGAAACACCATATATTTT.

The gene calls are TRBV28 and TRBJ2-7, with 9 positions matching TRBD2. The V gene's germline CDR1 is MDHEN and CDR2 SYDVKM. V shed 1 base, J shed 5 bases, and the junction held 9 bases outside the gene matches. This CDR3 has 16 residues. CDR3 protein: CASSLYASSGINEQYF. The CDR3 nucleotides are TGTGCCAGCAGTTTATATGCGTCTAGCGGGATCAACGAGCAGTACTTC.

This clone came up a few times. The V and J genes are TRBV7-6 and TRBJ2-1; D call uncertain. The germline CDR1 and CDR2 sequences are SGHVS and FNYEAQ. The CDR3 sequence is 13 residues long. V was clipped by 3 bases and J by 2 bases, with 5 bases between them. The CDR3 spells CASSFQPYNEQFF. For the CDR3, the DNA is TGTGCCAGCAGCTTTCAGCCCTACAATGAGCAGTTCTTC. Together with reference TRBV7-6 and TRBJ2-1, the CDR3 gives the full variable domain: GAGVSQSPRYKVTKRGQDVALRCDPISGHVSLYWYRQALGQGPEFLTYFNYEAQQDKSGLPNDRFSAERPEGSISTLTIQRTEQRDSAMYRCASSFQPYNEQFFGPGTRLTVL.

J is TRBJ2-7 and V is TRBV28; 8 bases are shared with TRBD1. The CDR3 totals 14 residues. Per the germline V gene, CDR1 is MDHEN and CDR2 is SYDVKM. After removal of 5 bases from V and 3 bases from J, the junction contained 6 bases not matched to a gene. The CDR3 loop is CASSPTGAGYEQYF. Written as DNA, the CDR3 is TGTGCCAGCAGTCCGACAGGGGCCGGCTACGAGCAGTACTTC.

The chain is built from TRBV9 and TRBJ1-1, with 7 positions matching TRBD1. Germline CDR1 reads SGDLS; CDR2 reads YYNGEE. The CDR3 is made up of 15 amino acids. After removal of 3 bases from V and 0 bases from J, the junction contained 5 bases not matched to a gene. In DNA, the CDR3 is TGTGCCAGCAGCGACCTCGGGACAGTGAACACTGAAGCTTTCTTT. Amino acid sequence: CASSDLGTVNTEAFF.

The chain joins TRBV19 to TRBJ2-3; 8 bases match TRBD2. Trimming removed 6 bases from V and 0 bases from J; junction bases left unmatched: 14. The CDR3 spans 18 residues. Germline-derived CDR1 and CDR2 are LNHDA and SQIVND (reference sequence). The CDR3 coding sequence is TGTGCCAGTAGCAATCTTTTCAGTGCTAGCGGGAGCACAGATACGCAGTATTTT. Protein: CASSNLFSASGSTDTQYF.

The J gene is TRBJ1-2, the V gene TRBV9, with D hard to call. This CDR3 region has 13 residues. Trimming removed 4 bases at V and 4 bases at J, with 11 bases between. From germline, CDR1 is SGDLS and CDR2 YYNGEE. CDR3 residues: CASSLSHSYGYTF. For the CDR3, the DNA is TGTGCCAGCAGCCTATCCCACAGCTATGGCTACACCTTC.

This clone was counted a few times. This chain links TRBV27 with TRBJ2-7; perhaps TRBD1 as D (5 bases). This CDR3 has 14 residues. V was pared by 3 bases and J by 3 bases, with 12 bases between. Germline V gene data show CDR1 as MNHEY and CDR2 as SMNVEV (reference sequence). CDR3: CASSFGEGDYEQYF. The DNA of the CDR3 is TGTGCCAGCAGTTTTGGGGAAGGGGACTACGAGCAGTACTTC.

The CDR3 DNA reads TGTGCCAGCAATGGGGTAACTAGCACAGATACGCAGTATTTT. It is translated as CASNGVTSTDTQYF. V is TRBV7-9 and J is TRBJ2-3; no clear D. CDR1 is SEHNR, CDR2 FQNEAQ, per germline (reference sequence). V gave up 7 bases and J gave up 0 bases, with 11 bases separating them. This CDR3 region has 14 residues.

V usage is TRBV10-3 and J usage is TRBJ2-2; 8 bases agree with TRBD1. The CDR3 contains 16 residues. Germline V gene data show CDR1 as ENHRY and CDR2 as SYGVKD. V shed 10 bases and J 3 bases; nucleotides not matched to a gene: 13. The CDR3 reads CATLPVQGADTGELFF. The CDR3 DNA sequence: TGTGCCACCCTTCCCGTCCAGGGGGCGGACACCGGGGAGCTGTTTTTT.

This clone was observed a handful of times. The gene calls are TRBV4-3 and TRBJ2-6; D is perhaps TRBD1 (6 bases). The CDR3 has 17 residues. V was cut by 0 bases and J by 1 base, with 10 bases left in between. CDR1 is LGHNA, CDR2 YSLEER, per germline. The CDR3 DNA is TGCGCCAGCAGCCAAGACGGGCAGGGGTCTGGGGCCAACGTCCTGACTTTC. Its translation is CASSQDGQGSGANVLTF.

This chain uses TRBV27 with TRBJ1-1; D ambiguous. Germline-derived CDR1 and CDR2 are MNHEY and SMNVEV (reference sequence). The CDR3 has 11 amino acids. V gave up 4 bases and J gave up 6 bases, with 6 bases separating them. The chain's CDR3 is CASSSSAEAFF. The CDR3 DNA follows: TGTGCCAGCAGTTCTTCAGCTGAAGCTTTCTTT.

V gene TRBV7-6 combines with J gene TRBJ2-1; TRBD2 matches 16 bases. Germline V lookup: CDR1 SGHVS, CDR2 FNYEAQ. V lost 6 bases and J lost 0; bases outside the gene matches: 8. The CDR3 runs 19 residues. DNA for the CDR3: TGTGCCAGCAGTTTCACCGGGACTAGCGGGAGGGGCTCCTACAATGAGCAGTTCTTC. Protein: CASSFTGTSGRGSYNEQFF.

CDR3: CASSIHPAGGGKEQFF. CDR3 bases: TGTGCCAGCAGCATCCACCCAGCGGGGGGGGGAAAGGAGCAGTTCTTC. This chain links TRBV11-2 with TRBJ2-1, with 10 bases lining up with TRBD2. This CDR3 region has 16 residues. V lost 5 bases to trimming and J lost 10 bases; unmatched junction nucleotides: 14. The germline CDR1 and CDR2 sequences are SGHAT and FQNNGV.

The chain combines TRBV7-9 with TRBJ1-1; unclear D gene. Looked up from germline, CDR1 is SEHNR and CDR2 is FQNEAQ (reference sequence). Trimming shortened V by 5 bases and J by 3 bases, and 10 bases separated the two germline ends. This CDR3 region has 13 residues. The CDR3 sequence: CASSPRLDTEAFF. The CDR3 DNA reads as TGTGCCAGCAGCCCGCGGTTAGACACTGAAGCTTTCTTT.

The genes are TRBV29-1 and TRBJ2-1; TRBD2 matches at 7 bases. J gave up 6 bases and V 3 bases, and 8 bases lay outside the gene matches. This CDR3 is built from 14 residues. Germline V gene data show CDR1 as SQVTM and CDR2 as ANQGSEA. The CDR3 DNA reads TGCAGCGTTGAGGGCCTAGCGGTAGGCAATGAGCAGTTCTTC. It yields the protein CSVEGLAVGNEQFF.

V usage is TRBV6-5 and J usage is TRBJ2-5; D gene unclear. The germline CDR1 and CDR2 sequences are MNHEY and SVGAGI. Deletions cut 2 bases from V and 1 base from J, with 5 bases between. The length of the CDR3 is 13 residues. The CDR3, as DNA: TGTGCCAGCAGTTACGGGCTCCAAGAGACCCAGTACTTC. Amino acid sequence: CASSYGLQETQYF.

The gene calls are TRBV4-1 and TRBJ1-2, with D tentatively TRBD1 (5 bases). Germline CDR1 MGHRA, CDR2 YSYEKL. The CDR3 is 15 amino acids. Between the trimmed V and J ends, which lost 1 base and 1 base, there was a span of 10 bases. CDR3 DNA sequence: TGCGCCAGCAGCCAAGTCTGGGGGGGTAACTATGGCTACACCTTC. Translating gives CASSQVWGGNYGYTF.

The gene calls are TRBV30 and TRBJ1-5, with a possible D match to TRBD1 (6 bases). V lost 2 bases, J lost 5 bases, and 10 bases lay in between. The CDR3 sequence is 13 residues long. Per the germline V gene, CDR1 is GTSNPN and CDR2 is SVGIG (reference sequence). CDR3 protein: CAWSRGTDQPQHF. The CDR3 DNA reads as TGTGCCTGGAGTAGGGGGACGGATCAGCCCCAGCATTTT. Combining the CDR3 with reference TRBV30 and TRBJ1-5 gives the whole variable domain SQTIHQWPATLVQPVGSPLSLECTVEGTSNPNLYWYRQAAGRGLQLLFYSVGIGQISSEVPQNLSASRPQDRQFILSSKKLLLSDSGFYLCAWSRGTDQPQHFGDGTRLSIL.

The V gene is TRBV28, the J gene TRBJ1-6, with TRBD1 matching over 7 bases. This CDR3 comprises 14 residues. The germline CDR1 and CDR2 sequences are MDHEN and SYDVKM. V gave up 3 bases and J gave up 7 bases; unmatched junction bases: 3. CDR3: CASSFLQGNSPLHF. The CDR3 bases are TGTGCCAGCAGTTTCTTACAGGGGAATTCACCCCTCCACTTT.